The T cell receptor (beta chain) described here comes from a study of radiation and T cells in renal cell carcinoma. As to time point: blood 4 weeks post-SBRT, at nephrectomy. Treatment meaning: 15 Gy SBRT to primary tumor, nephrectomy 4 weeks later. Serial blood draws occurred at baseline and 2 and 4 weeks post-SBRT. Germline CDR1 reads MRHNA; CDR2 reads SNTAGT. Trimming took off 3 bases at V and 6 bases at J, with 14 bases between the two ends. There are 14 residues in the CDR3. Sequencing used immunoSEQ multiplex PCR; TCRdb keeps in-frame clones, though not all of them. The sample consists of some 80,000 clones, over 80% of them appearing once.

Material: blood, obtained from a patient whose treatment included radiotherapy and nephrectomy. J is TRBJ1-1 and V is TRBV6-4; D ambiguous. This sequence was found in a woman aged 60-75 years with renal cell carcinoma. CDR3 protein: CASSEVPGGSEAFF. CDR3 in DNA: TGTGCCAGCAGTGAGGTTCCGGGAGGGTCTGAAGCTTTCTTT.